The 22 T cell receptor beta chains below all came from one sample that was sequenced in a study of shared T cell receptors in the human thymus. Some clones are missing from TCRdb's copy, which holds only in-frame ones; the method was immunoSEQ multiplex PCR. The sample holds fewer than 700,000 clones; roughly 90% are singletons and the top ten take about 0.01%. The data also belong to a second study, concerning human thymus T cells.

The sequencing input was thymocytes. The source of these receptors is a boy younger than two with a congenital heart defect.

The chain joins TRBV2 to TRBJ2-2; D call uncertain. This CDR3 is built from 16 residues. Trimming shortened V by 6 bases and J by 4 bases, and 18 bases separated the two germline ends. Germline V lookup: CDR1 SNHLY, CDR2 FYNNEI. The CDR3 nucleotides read TGTGCCAGCAGAGTTCGCGGCTCACGAACCACCGGGGAGCTGTTTTTT. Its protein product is CASRVRGSRTTGELFF.

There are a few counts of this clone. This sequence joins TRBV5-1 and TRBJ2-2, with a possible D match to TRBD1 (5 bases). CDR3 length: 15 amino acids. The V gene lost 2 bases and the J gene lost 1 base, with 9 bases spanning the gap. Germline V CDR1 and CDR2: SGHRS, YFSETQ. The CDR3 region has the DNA TGCGCCAGCAGCTTAGTACAGGAGAACACCGGGGAGCTGTTTTTT. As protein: CASSLVQENTGELFF.

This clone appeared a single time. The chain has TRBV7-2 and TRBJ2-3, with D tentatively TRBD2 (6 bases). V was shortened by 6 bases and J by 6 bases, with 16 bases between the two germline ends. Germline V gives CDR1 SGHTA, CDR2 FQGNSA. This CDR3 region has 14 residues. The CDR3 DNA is TGTGCCAGCAGTACGGGAGTGGGGGTGGATACGCAGTATTTT. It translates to CASSTGVGVDTQYF.

Here the CDR3 reads CAIRLADFYEQYF. As DNA, the CDR3 is TGTGCCATCAGGCTAGCGGACTTCTACGAGCAGTACTTC. This chain links TRBV10-3 with TRBJ2-7, with TRBD2 matching over 7 bases. V was pared by 6 bases and J by 3 bases, with 5 bases of the junction left unmatched. CDR3 size: 13 residues. Germline CDR1 ENHRY, CDR2 SYGVKD.

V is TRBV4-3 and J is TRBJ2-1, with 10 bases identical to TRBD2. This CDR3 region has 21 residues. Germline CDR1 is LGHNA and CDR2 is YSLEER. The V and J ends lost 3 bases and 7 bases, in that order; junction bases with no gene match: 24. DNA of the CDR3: TGCGCCAGCAGCCAGGAGGGGCTTTGGGGAACAGCTAGCGGGAGAGGGAATGAGCAGTTCTTC. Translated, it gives CASSQEGLWGTASGRGNEQFF.

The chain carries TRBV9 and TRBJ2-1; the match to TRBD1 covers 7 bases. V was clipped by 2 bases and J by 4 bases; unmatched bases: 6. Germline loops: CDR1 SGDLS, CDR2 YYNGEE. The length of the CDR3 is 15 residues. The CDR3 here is CASSVGTDIYNEQFF. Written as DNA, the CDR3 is TGTGCCAGCAGCGTCGGGACAGATATATACAATGAGCAGTTCTTC.

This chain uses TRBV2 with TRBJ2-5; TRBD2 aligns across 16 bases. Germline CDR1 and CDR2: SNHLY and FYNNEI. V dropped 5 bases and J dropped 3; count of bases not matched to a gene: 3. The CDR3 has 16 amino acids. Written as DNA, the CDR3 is TGTGCCAGCAGTTCCGGGACTAGCGGGAGGGAAGAGACCCAGTACTTC. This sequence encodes CASSSGTSGREETQYF.

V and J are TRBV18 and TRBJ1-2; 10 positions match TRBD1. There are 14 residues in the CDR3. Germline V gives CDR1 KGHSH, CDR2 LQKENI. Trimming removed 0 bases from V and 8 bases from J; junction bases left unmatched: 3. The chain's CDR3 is CASSPPGQGRGYTF. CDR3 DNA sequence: TGTGCCAGCTCACCACCGGGACAGGGGAGAGGCTACACCTTC.

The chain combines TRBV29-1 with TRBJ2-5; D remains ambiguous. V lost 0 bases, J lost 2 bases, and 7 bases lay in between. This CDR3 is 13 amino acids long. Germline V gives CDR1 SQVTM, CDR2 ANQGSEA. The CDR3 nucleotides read TGCAGCGTTGAAGATCGGGTACAAGAGACCCAGTACTTC. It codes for CSVEDRVQETQYF.

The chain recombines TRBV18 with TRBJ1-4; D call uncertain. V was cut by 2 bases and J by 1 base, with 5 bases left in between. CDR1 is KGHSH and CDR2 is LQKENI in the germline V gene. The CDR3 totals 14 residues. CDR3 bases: TGTGCCAGCTCACCAGGCAGAACTAATGAAAAACTGTTTTTT. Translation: CASSPGRTNEKLFF.

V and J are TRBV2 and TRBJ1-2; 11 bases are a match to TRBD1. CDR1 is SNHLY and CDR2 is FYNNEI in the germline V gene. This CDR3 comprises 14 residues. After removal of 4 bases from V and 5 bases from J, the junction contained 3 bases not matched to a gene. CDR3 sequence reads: CASSAGTGGYGYTF. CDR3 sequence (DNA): TGTGCCAGCAGTGCTGGGACAGGGGGTTATGGCTACACCTTC. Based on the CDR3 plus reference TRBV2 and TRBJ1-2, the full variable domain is EPEVTQTPSHQVTQMGQEVILRCVPISNHLYFYWYRQILGQKVEFLVSFYNNEISEKSEIFDDQFSVERPDGSNFTLKIRSTKLEDSAMYFCASSAGTGGYGYTFGSGTRLTVV.

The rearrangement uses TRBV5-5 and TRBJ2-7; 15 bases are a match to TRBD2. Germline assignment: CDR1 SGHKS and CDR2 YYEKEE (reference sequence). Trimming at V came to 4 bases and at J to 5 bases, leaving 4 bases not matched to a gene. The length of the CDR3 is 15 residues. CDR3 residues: CASSPGLAGGHEQYF. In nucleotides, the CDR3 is TGTGCCAGCAGCCCGGGACTAGCGGGAGGCCACGAGCAGTACTTC. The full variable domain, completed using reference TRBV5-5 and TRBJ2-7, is DAGVTQSPTHLIKTRGQQVTLRCSPISGHKSVSWYQQVLGQGPQFIFQYYEKEERGRGNFPDRFSARQFPNYSSELNVNALLLGDSALYLCASSPGLAGGHEQYFGPGTRLTVT.

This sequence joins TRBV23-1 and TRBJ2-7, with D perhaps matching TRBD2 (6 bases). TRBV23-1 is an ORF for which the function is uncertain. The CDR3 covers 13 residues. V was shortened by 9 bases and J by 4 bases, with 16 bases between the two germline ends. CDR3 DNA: TGCGCCAGGTCGGCTGGGGAGGAATACGAGCAGTACTTC. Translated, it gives CARSAGEEYEQYF.

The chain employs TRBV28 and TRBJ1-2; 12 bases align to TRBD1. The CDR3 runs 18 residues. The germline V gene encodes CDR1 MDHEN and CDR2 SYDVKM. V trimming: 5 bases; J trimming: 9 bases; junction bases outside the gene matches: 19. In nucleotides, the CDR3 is TGTGCCAGCAGTGGAGCCGGGACAGGGGGCGGCTTGGAGCAACGCTACACCTTC. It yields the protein CASSGAGTGGGLEQRYTF.

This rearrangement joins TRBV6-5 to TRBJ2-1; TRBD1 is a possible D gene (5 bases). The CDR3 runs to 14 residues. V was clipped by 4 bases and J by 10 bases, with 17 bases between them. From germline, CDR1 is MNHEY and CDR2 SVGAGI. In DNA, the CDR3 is TGTGCCAGCAGTTCTAGATCAGGGAATGGGGAGCAGTTCTTC. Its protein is CASSSRSGNGEQFF.

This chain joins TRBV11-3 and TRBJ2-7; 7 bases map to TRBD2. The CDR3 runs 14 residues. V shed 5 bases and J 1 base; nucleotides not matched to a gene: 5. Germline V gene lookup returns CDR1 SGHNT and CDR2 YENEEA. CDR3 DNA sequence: TGTGCCAGCAGCCCGGGGCGGGAGTCCTACGAGCAGTACTTC. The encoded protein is CASSPGRESYEQYF. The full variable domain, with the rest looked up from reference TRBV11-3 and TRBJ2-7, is EAGVVQSPRYKIIEKKQPVAFWCNPISGHNTLYWYLQNLGQGPELLIRYENEEAVDDSQLPKDRFSAERLKGVDSTLKIQPAELGDSAVYLCASSPGRESYEQYFGPGTRLTVT.

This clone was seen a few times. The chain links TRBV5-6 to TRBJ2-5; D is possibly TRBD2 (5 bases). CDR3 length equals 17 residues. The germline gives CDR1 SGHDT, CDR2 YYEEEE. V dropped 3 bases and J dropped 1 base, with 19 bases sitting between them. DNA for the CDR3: TGTGCCAGCAGCTCGAGGGCTATCTTGCCATCCCAAGAGACCCAGTACTTC. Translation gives CASSSRAILPSQETQYF.

The CDR3 loop is CASSSRRQGADYGYTF. The CDR3 DNA sequence: TGTGCCAGCAGTTCACGACGGCAGGGGGCGGACTATGGCTACACCTTC. This rearrangement joins TRBV28 to TRBJ1-2, with 8 nucleotides matching TRBD1. Germline V gene data show CDR1 as MDHEN and CDR2 as SYDVKM. Losses at the gene ends were 4 bases for V and 3 bases for J; bases not matched to a gene: 10. The CDR3 spans 16 residues.

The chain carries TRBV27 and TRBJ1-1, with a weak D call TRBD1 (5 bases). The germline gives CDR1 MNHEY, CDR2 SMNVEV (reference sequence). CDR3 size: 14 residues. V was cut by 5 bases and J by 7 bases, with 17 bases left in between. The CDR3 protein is CASSPPAGIIEAFF. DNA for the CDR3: TGTGCCAGCAGTCCCCCGGCAGGGATCATTGAAGCTTTCTTT.

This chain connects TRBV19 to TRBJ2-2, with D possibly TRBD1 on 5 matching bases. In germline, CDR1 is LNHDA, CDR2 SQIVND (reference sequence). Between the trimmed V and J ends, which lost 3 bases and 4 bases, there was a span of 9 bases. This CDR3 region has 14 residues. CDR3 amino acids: CASSIQGSTGELFF. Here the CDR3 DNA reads TGTGCCAGTAGTATCCAGGGCAGCACCGGGGAGCTGTTTTTT.

CDR3 residues: CASSIGRVARRDNEQFF. CDR3 DNA: TGTGCCAGTAGTATAGGGCGGGTGGCCCGCCGGGACAATGAGCAGTTCTTC. This chain connects TRBV19 to TRBJ2-1; D might be TRBD2 (5 bases). V was shortened by 1 base and J by 5 bases, with 18 bases between the two germline ends. CDR1 is LNHDA and CDR2 is SQIVND in the germline V gene (reference sequence). The CDR3 is made up of 17 amino acids.

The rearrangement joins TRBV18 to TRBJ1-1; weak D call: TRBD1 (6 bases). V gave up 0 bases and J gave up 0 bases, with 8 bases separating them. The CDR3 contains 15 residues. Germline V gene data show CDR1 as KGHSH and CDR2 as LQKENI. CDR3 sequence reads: CASSPPDRMNTEAFF. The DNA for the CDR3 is TGTGCCAGCTCACCACCGGACAGAATGAACACTGAAGCTTTCTTT.